This is a list of T cell receptor beta chains from one sample in a study of blood T cell repertoires in COVID-19. Sequenced by immunoSEQ multiplex PCR; TCRdb stores in-frame clones only, minus some. The sample includes more than 80,000 clones, 65% to 75% seen only once; the top ten take approximately 0.9%. Sequenced: peripheral blood. The origin of the receptors is a human donor with acute or convalescent COVID-19. The donor label of this sample is uncertain. CDR3s include the opening cysteine and the closing phenylalanine or tryptophan. The D gene is left open where the match is weak. Size is omitted from some rows. Given values are once, few, many or a class for expanded clones.

V: TRBV6-6; J: TRBJ2-5; size: NA; D: NA; CDR3: CASRRDGGRETQYF; DNA: TGTGCCAGCAGACGGGACGGGGGGCGGGAGACCCAGTACTTC
V: TRBV6-4; J: TRBJ1-1; size: NA; D: NA; CDR3: CASSQVSGTEAFF; DNA: TGTGCCAGCAGTCAGGTCAGTGGCACTGAAGCTTTCTTT
V: TRBV7-6; J: TRBJ1-2; size: NA; D: NA; CDR3: CASEGYYGYTF; DNA: TGTGCCAGCGAGGGTTACTATGGCTACACCTTC
V: TRBV24-1; J: TRBJ2-1; size: NA; D: NA; CDR3: CATSDSSRSGNNEQFF; DNA: TGTGCCACCAGTGATTCGTCACGAAGCGGAAACAATGAGCAGTTCTTC
V: TRBV5-1; J: TRBJ1-6; size: NA; D: TRBD1; CDR3: CASSSGQVNNSPLHF; DNA: TGCGCCAGCAGCTCGGGACAGGTGAATAATTCACCCCTCCACTTT
V: TRBV20-1; J: TRBJ2-4; size: NA; D: NA; CDR3: CSATEGSRIGNIQYF; DNA: TGCAGTGCTACTGAGGGGAGTCGAATAGGAAACATTCAGTACTTC
V: TRBV6-5; J: TRBJ2-2; size: NA; D: TRBD1; CDR3: CASGQVVTFGELFF; DNA: TGTGCCAGTGGACAGGTTGTTACGTTCGGGGAGCTGTTTTTT
V: TRBV5-6; J: TRBJ1-5; size: once; D: TRBD1; CDR3: CASSRTGSPQPQHF; DNA: TGTGCCAGCTCCCGGACAGGGTCCCCTCAGCCCCAGCATTTT
V: TRBV3-1/TRBV3-2; J: TRBJ2-7; size: few; D: TRBD2; CDR3: CASSQQRGEQYF; DNA: TGTGCCAGCAGCCAACAGCGGGGTGAGCAGTACTTC
V: TRBV2; J: TRBJ2-7; size: NA; D: NA; CDR3: CASSDISYEQYF; DNA: TGTGCCAGCAGTGACATCTCCTACGAGCAGTACTTC
V: TRBV9; J: TRBJ2-5; size: NA; D: TRBD2; CDR3: CASSVRVAGGYQETQYF; DNA: TGTGCCAGCAGCGTACGAGTAGCGGGGGGGTACCAAGAGACCCAGTACTTC
V: TRBV6-2/TRBV6-3; J: TRBJ2-5; size: NA; D: TRBD1; CDR3: CASSAPGQGSTKSWTQYF; DNA: TGTGCCAGCAGTGCACCGGGACAGGGGAGTACTAAGAGTTGGACCCAGTACTTC
V: TRBV5-4; J: TRBJ2-3; size: NA; D: TRBD2; CDR3: CASSLLAGATDTQYF; DNA: TGTGCCAGCAGCTTGTTAGCGGGGGCAACAGATACGCAGTATTTT
V: TRBV28; J: TRBJ2-3; size: NA; D: TRBD2; CDR3: CASTSAGVHTDTQYF; DNA: TGTGCCAGCACCTCAGCGGGGGTCCACACAGATACGCAGTATTTT
V: TRBV2; J: TRBJ1-2; size: NA; D: NA; CDR3: CASRPYRSYGYTF; DNA: TGTGCCAGCAGGCCATACAGATCCTATGGCTACACCTTC
V: TRBV7-3; J: TRBJ2-2; size: NA; D: TRBD2; CDR3: CASSLMPRTTGGTGELFF; DNA: TGTGCCAGCAGCTTAATGCCCCGGACAACGGGAGGGACCGGGGAGCTGTTTTTT
V: TRBV30; J: TRBJ2-3; size: NA; D: TRBD1; CDR3: CAWSLQRTGPFPDTQYF; DNA: TGTGCCTGGAGTCTCCAAAGGACAGGGCCTTTTCCAGATACGCAGTATTTT
V: TRBV5-1; J: TRBJ1-1; size: NA; D: NA; CDR3: CASSLFQGRDTEAFF; DNA: TGCGCCAGCAGCTTGTTCCAGGGGCGTGACACTGAAGCTTTCTTT
V: TRBV11-2; J: TRBJ1-6; size: once; D: TRBD1; CDR3: CASSLQGALYNSPLHF; DNA: TGTGCCAGCAGCTTACAGGGGGCTCTCTATAATTCACCCCTCCACTTT
V: TRBV11-1; J: TRBJ2-5; size: once; D: TRBD1; CDR3: CASSLADRVRETQYF; DNA: TGTGCCAGCAGCTTAGCCGACAGGGTTCGAGAGACCCAGTACTTC
V: TRBV19; J: TRBJ1-2; size: few; D: NA; CDR3: CASSYDSSRNYGYTF; DNA: TGTGCCAGTAGTTATGACTCCTCCCGAAACTATGGCTACACCTTC
V: TRBV11-2; J: TRBJ1-1; size: NA; D: NA; CDR3: CASSLGYSLNTEAFF; DNA: TGTGCCAGCAGCTTAGGGTACTCCCTCAACACTGAAGCTTTCTTT
V: TRBV5-8; J: TRBJ1-6; size: many; D: TRBD1; CDR3: CASSWYRGIDNSPLHF; DNA: TGTGCCAGCAGCTGGTACAGGGGAATCGATAATTCACCCCTCCACTTT
V: TRBV27; J: TRBJ1-1; size: NA; D: NA; CDR3: CASSPYGKGSTEAFF; DNA: TGTGCCAGCAGTCCGTACGGTAAGGGGTCCACTGAAGCTTTCTTT
V: TRBV18; J: TRBJ1-2; size: NA; D: NA; CDR3: CASSPQGIHGYTF; DNA: TGTGCCAGCTCACCGCAGGGGATACATGGCTACACCTTC
V: TRBV2; J: TRBJ1-1; size: NA; D: NA; CDR3: CASGEWGYGNEAFF; DNA: TGTGCCAGCGGGGAGTGGGGTTATGGTAATGAAGCTTTCTTT
V: TRBV7-3; J: TRBJ1-1; size: NA; D: NA; CDR3: CASSLTYGDTEAFF; DNA: TGTGCCAGCAGCTTAACGTACGGGGACACTGAAGCTTTCTTT
V: TRBV19; J: TRBJ1-1; size: NA; D: NA; CDR3: CASSIGTVNTEAFF; DNA: TGTGCCAGTAGTATAGGGACAGTGAACACTGAAGCTTTCTTT
V: TRBV30; J: TRBJ2-2; size: few; D: TRBD1; CDR3: CAWSALGQGKAGELFF; DNA: TGTGCCTGGAGTGCCTTGGGACAGGGGAAGGCCGGGGAGCTGTTTTTT
V: TRBV6-6; J: TRBJ1-5; size: NA; D: NA; CDR3: CASSWVGGSNQPQHF; DNA: TGTGCCAGCAGTTGGGTTGGGGGGAGCAATCAGCCCCAGCATTTT
V: TRBV4-1; J: TRBJ1-5; size: NA; D: NA; CDR3: CASSLGVGAGGQPQHF; DNA: TGCGCCAGCAGCCTGGGGGTCGGGGCGGGGGGACAGCCCCAGCATTTT
V: TRBV4-1; J: TRBJ1-2; size: NA; D: NA; CDR3: CASSQEEGRSYYGYTF; DNA: TGCGCCAGCAGCCAAGAAGAGGGCAGGAGTTACTATGGCTACACCTTC